This record looks at one T cell receptor beta chain sequence and its context. This sample is drawn from a study of patients and donors after allogeneic stem cell transplantation. A single record per CDR3 protein comes from TCRdb applying MiXCR to the RT-PCR reads. Of about a million distinct CDR3 sequences in the sample, under 20% were seen once. CDR3 length equals 16 residues. V shed 0 bases and J shed 0 bases, with 11 bases lying between them. From germline, CDR1 is LGHNA and CDR2 YSLEER. This TCR was sampled from a human donor who was either an allogeneic HSCT recipient or a stem cell or donor lymphocyte infusion donor (not recorded which). It is not recorded whose cells these are; they may come from a transplant donor. The rearrangement joins TRBV4-3 to TRBJ1-1; the D is unclear. The sequencing input was blood, either unsorted or a sorted T cell fraction (not recorded which). CDR3: CASSQDAISVNTEAFF. The CDR3 coding sequence is TGCGCCAGCAGCCAAGATGCGATTTCGGTGAACACTGAAGCTTTCTTT.